This TCR beta chain comes out of a study of cytomegalovirus exposure and HLA in healthy donors. PCR used 60 Vbeta primers and 13 Jbeta primers. Assay: immunoSEQ multiplex PCR; the TCRdb copy retains only in-frame clones and omits some. This sample has around 110,000 clones, with around 80% found just once. The table lists this clone with a few counts. V was clipped by 4 bases and J by 5 bases; unmatched bases: 4. The germline V gene has CDR1 LNHDA and CDR2 SQIVND (reference sequence). The CDR3 totals 14 residues. The chain uses TRBV19 and TRBJ1-4; the match to TRBD1 covers 7 bases. The sample consisted of PBMCs. The source is a young man in good health and CMV-seropositive. The CDR3 bases are TGTGCCAGTAGTAACAGGGGCGCGAATGAAAAACTGTTTTTT. Its protein product is CASSNRGANEKLFF.